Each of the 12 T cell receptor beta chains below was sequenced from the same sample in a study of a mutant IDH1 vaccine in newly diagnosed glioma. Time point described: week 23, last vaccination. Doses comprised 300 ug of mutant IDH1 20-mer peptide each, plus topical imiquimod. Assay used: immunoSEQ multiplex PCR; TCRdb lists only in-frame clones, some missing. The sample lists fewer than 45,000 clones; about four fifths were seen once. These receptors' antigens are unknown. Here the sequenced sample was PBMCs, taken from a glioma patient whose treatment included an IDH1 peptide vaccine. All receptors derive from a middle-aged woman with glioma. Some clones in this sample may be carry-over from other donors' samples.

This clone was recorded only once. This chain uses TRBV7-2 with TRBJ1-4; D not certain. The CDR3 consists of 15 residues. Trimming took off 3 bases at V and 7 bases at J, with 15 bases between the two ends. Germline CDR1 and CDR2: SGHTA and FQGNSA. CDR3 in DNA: TGTGCCAGCAGCTTGGCGGGAGGATGGGGTGAAAAACTGTTTTTT. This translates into CASSLAGGWGEKLFF. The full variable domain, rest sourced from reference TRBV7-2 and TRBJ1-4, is GAGVSQSPSNKVTEKGKDVELRCDPISGHTALYWYRQSLGQGLEFLIYFQGNSAPDKSGLPSDRFSAERTGGSVSTLTIQRTQQEDSAVYLCASSLAGGWGEKLFFGSGTQLSVL.

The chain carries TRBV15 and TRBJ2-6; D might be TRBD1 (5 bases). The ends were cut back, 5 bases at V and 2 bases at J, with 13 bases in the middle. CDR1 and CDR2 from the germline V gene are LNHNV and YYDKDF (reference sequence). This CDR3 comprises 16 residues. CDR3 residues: CATSGRSGTGANVLTF. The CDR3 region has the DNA TGTGCCACCAGCGGTCGATCAGGGACTGGGGCCAACGTCCTGACTTTC.

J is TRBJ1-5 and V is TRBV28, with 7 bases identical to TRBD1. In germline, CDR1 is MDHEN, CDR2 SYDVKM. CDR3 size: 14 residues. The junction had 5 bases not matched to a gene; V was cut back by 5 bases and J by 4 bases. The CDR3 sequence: CASSVLTGNQPQHF. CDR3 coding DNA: TGTGCCAGCAGTGTTCTGACAGGGAATCAGCCCCAGCATTTT.

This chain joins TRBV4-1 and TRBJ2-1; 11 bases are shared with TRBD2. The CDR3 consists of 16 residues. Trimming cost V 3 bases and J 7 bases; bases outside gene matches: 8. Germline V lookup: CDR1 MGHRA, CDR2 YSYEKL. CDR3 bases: TGCGCCAGCAGCCAGCGAATAGCGGGAGGGTTAAATGAGCAGTTCTTC. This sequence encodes CASSQRIAGGLNEQFF.

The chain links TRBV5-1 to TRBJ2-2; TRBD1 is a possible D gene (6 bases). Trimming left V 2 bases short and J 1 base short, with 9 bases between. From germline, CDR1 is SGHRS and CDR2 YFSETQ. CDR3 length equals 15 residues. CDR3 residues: CASSLQGRNTGELFF. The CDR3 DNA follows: TGCGCCAGCAGCTTACAGGGACGGAACACCGGGGAGCTGTTTTTT. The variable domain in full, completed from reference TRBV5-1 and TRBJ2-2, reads KAGVTQTPRYLIKTRGQQVTLSCSPISGHRSVSWYQQTPGQGLQFLFEYFSETQRNKGNFPGRFSGRQFSNSRSEMNVSTLELGDSALYLCASSLQGRNTGELFFGEGSRLTVL.

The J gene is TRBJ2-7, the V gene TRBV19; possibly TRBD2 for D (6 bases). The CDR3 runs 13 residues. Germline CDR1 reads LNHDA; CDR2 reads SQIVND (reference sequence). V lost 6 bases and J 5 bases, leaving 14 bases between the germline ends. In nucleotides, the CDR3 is TGTGCCAGTAGCTCCCCCGGACTACACGAGCAGTACTTC. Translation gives CASSSPGLHEQYF.

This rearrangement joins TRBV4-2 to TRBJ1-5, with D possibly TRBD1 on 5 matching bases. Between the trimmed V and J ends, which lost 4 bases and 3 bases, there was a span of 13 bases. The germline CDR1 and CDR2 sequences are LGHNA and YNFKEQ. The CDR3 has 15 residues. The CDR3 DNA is TGTGCCAGCAGCCCTACTGACAGCTTCAATCAGCCCCAGCATTTT. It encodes CASSPTDSFNQPQHF.

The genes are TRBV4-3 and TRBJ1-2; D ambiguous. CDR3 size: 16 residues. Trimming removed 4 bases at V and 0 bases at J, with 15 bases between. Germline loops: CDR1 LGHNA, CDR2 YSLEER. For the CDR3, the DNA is TGCGCCAGCAGCCCCCCCCCTGAGGAGGCTAACTATGGCTACACCTTC. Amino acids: CASSPPPEEANYGYTF.

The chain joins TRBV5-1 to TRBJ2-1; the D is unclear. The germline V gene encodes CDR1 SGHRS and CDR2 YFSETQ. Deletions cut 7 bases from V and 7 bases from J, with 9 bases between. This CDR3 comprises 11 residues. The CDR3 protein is CASRMGNEQFF. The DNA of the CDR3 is TGCGCCAGCCGGATGGGAAATGAGCAGTTCTTC.

CDR3 amino acids: CASSPQRPHGNYGYTF. CDR3 in DNA: TGCGCCAGCAGCCCACAAAGACCTCATGGTAACTATGGCTACACCTTC. The V call is TRBV5-1, the J call TRBJ1-2, with no clear D. The CDR3 runs to 16 residues. The germline V and J ends were trimmed by 4 bases and 1 base, with 17 bases remaining between them. Germline-derived CDR1 and CDR2 are SGHRS and YFSETQ.

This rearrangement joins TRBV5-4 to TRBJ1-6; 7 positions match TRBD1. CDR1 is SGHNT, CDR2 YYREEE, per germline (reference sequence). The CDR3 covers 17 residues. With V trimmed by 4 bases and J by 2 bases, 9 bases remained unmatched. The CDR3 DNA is TGTGCCAGCAGCCCCGGACAGGCTGGGACCTATAATTCACCCCTCCACTTT. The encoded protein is CASSPGQAGTYNSPLHF.

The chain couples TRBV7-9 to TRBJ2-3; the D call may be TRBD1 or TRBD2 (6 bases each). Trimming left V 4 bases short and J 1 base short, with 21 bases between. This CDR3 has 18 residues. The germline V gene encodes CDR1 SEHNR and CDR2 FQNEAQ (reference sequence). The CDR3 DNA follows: TGTGCCAGCAGCTATACCCCGATGGGGGGCCCGGGCACAGATACGCAGTATTTT. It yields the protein CASSYTPMGGPGTDTQYF.